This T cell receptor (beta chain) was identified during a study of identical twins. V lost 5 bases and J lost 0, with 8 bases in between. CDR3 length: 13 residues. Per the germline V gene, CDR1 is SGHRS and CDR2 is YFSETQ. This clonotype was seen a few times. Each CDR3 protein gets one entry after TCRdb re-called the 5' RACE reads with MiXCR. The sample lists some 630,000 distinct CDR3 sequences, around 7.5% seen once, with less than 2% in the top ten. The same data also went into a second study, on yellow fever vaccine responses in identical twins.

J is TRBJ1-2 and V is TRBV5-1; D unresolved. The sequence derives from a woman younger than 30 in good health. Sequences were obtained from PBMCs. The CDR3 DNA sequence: TGCGCCAGCAGGGGAGCAGCTAACTATGGCTACACCTTC. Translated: CASRGAANYGYTF.